This T cell receptor beta chain comes out of a study of T cell responses to AZD1222 COVID-19 vaccine. Whole-study results and caveats: All repertoire sampling was performed exclusively after the peak T cell response. Females outnumbered males among donors, who were mostly white British; clonal diversity was possibly underestimated.

About this clone itself: The antigen is unknown.

Profiling relied on immunoSEQ multiplex PCR, and the TCRdb table lists in-frame clones only, not all of them. This table has 150,000 to 200,000 clones, 85% to 90% appearing once. This TCR came from an adult who received the MenACWY meningococcal vaccine as a control. Sequenced here: peripheral blood, sampled 28 days after the second dose of the MenACWY control vaccine.

CDR3 sequence: CASSLALAGVADTQYF. Here the CDR3 DNA reads TGCGCCAGCAGCTTGGCCCTAGCGGGAGTGGCAGATACGCAGTATTTT. V and J are TRBV5-1 and TRBJ2-3, with 10 bases matching TRBD2. The germline V gene encodes CDR1 SGHRS and CDR2 YFSETQ. The CDR3 extends over 16 amino acids. The V segment lost 0 bases and the J segment 4 bases; nucleotides outside the gene matches: 5.